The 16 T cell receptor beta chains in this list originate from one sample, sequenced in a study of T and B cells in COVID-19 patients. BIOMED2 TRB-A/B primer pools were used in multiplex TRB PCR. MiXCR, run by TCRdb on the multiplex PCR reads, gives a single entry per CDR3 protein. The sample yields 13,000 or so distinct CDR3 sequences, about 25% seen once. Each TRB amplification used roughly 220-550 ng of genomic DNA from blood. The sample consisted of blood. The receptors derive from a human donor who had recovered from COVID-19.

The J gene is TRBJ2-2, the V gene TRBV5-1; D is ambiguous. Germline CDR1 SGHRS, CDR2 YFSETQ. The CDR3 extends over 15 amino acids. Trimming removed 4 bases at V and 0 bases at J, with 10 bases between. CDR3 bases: TGCGCCAGCAGCGGACGAAAGACGAACACCGGGGAGCTGTTTTTT. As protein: CASSGRKTNTGELFF.

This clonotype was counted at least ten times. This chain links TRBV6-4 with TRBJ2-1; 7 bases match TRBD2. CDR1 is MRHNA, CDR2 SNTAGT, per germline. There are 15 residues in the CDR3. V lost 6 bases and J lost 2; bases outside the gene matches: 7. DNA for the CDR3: TGTGCCAGCAGCCACAGCGGGGAAGCCTACAATGAGCAGTTCTTC. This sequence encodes CASSHSGEAYNEQFF.

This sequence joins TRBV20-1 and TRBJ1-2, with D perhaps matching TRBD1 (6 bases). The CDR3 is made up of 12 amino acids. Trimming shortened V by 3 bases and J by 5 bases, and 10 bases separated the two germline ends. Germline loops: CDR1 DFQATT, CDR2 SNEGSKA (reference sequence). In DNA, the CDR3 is TGCAGTGCTAGGGACAGCCGTTATGGCTACACCTTC. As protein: CSARDSRYGYTF.

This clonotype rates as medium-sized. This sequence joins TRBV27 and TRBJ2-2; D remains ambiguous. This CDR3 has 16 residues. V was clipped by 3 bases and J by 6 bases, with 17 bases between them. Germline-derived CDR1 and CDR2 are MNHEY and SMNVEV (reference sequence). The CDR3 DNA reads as TGTGCCAGCAGTTTTCTGGCCCCCGACCGATCCGGGGAGCTGTTTTTT. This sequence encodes CASSFLAPDRSGELFF.

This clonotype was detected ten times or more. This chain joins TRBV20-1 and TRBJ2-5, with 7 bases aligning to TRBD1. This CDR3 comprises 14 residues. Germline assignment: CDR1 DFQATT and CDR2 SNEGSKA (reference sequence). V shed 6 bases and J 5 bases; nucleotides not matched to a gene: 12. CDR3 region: CSARTGMARETQYF. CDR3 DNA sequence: TGCAGTGCCCGGACAGGCATGGCAAGGGAGACCCAGTACTTC.

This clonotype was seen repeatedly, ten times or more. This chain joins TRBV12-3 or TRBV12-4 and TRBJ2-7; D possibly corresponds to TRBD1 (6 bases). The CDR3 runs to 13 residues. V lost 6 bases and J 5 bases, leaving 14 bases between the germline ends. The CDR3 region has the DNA TGTGCCAGCAGCTCAACAGGGATCCACGAGCAGTACTTC. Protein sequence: CASSSTGIHEQYF.

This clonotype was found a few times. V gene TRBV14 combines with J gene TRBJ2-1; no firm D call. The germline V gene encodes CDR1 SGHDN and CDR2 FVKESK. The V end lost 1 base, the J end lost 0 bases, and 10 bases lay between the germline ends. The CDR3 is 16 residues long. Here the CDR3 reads CASSQARLSSYNEQFF. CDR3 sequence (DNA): TGTGCCAGCAGCCAAGCTCGGCTCTCCTCCTACAATGAGCAGTTCTTC.

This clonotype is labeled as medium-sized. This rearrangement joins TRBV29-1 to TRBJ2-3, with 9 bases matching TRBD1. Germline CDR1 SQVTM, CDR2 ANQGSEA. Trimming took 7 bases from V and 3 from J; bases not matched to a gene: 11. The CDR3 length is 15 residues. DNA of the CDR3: TGCAGCGGAAAGCTAACGGGACAGGGTACAGATACGCAGTATTTT. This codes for CSGKLTGQGTDTQYF.

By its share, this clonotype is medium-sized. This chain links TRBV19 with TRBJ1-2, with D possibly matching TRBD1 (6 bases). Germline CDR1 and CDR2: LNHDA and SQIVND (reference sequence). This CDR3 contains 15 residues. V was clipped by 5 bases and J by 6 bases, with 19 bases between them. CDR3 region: CASSGTGLGLDGYTF. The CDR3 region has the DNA TGTGCCAGTAGTGGAACAGGGCTCGGTCTGGATGGCTACACCTTC. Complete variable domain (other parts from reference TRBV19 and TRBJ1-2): DGGITQSPKYLFRKEGQNVTLSCEQNLNHDAMYWYRQDPGQGLRLIYYSQIVNDFQKGDIAEGYSVSREKKESFPLTVTSAQKNPTAFYLCASSGTGLGLDGYTFGSGTRLTVV.

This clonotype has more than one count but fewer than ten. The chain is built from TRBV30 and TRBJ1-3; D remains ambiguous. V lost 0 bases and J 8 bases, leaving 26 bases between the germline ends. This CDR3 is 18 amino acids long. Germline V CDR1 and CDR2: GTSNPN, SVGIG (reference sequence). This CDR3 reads CAWSVSLSGFRSGHTIYF. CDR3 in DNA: TGTGCCTGGAGTGTATCCCTTTCCGGCTTTAGGTCCGGGCACACCATATATTTT. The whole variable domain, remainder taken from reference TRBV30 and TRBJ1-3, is SQTIHQWPATLVQPVGSPLSLECTVEGTSNPNLYWYRQAAGRGLQLLFYSVGIGQISSEVPQNLSASRPQDRQFILSSKKLLLSDSGFYLCAWSVSLSGFRSGHTIYFGEGSWLTVV.

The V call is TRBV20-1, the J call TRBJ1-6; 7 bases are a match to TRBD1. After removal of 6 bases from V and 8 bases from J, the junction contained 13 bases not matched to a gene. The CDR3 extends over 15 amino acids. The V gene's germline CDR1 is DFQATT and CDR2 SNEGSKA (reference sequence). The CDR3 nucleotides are TGCAGTGCCATCCTTGGACAGGTCGCTCATTCACCCCTCCACTTT. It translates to CSAILGQVAHSPLHF.

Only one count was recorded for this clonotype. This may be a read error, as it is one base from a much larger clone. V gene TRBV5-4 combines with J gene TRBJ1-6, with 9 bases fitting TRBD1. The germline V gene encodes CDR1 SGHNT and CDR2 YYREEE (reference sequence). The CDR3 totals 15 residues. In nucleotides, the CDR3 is TGTGCCAGCAGCTTCGGGGGACAGGGTAATTCACCCCTCTACTTT. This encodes CASSFGGQGNSPLYF.

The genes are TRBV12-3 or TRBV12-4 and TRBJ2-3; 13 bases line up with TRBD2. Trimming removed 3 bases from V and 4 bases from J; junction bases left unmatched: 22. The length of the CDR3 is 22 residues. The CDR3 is CASSFRKRGLAGVRPSADTQYF. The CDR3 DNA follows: TGTGCCAGCAGTTTCCGAAAAAGAGGACTAGCGGGAGTCAGGCCAAGTGCAGATACGCAGTATTTT.

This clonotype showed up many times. The CDR3 region is CASGQYSYNEQFF. CDR3 nucleotides: TGTGCTAGCGGGCAGTACTCCTACAATGAGCAGTTCTTC. The chain links TRBV6-4 to TRBJ2-1; 7 positions match TRBD2. The CDR3 is 13 amino acids. CDR1 and CDR2 (germline): MRHNA, SNTAGT.

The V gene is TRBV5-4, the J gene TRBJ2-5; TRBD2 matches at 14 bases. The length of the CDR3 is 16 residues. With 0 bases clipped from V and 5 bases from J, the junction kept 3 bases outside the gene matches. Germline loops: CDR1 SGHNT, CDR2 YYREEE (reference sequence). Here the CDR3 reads CASSLGLAGGPETQYF. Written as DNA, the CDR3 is TGTGCCAGCAGCTTGGGACTAGCGGGGGGGCCGGAGACCCAGTACTTC. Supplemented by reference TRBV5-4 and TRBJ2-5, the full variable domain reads ETGVTQSPTHLIKTRGQQVTLRCSSQSGHNTVSWYQQALGQGPQFIFQYYREEENGRGNFPPRFSGLQFPNYSSELNVNALELDDSALYLCASSLGLAGGPETQYFGPGTRLLVL.

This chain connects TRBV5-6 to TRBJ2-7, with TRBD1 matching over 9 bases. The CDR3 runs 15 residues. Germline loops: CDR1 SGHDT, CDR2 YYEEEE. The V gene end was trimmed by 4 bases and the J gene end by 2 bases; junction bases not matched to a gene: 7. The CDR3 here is CASSRRTGAAYEQYF. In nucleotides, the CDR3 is TGTGCCAGCAGCCGACGGACAGGGGCCGCCTACGAGCAGTACTTC.